Each of the 23 T cell receptor beta chains below was sequenced from the same sample in a study of blood T cell repertoires in COVID-19. Method: immunoSEQ multiplex PCR; TCRdb's copy keeps in-frame clones and lacks some. The table has about 120,000 clones, more than 65% seen once; the top ten hold 3.8%. Specimen: peripheral blood. The receptors derive from an elderly woman with acute or convalescent COVID-19.

This chain joins TRBV11-1 and TRBJ1-1; 8 bases are a match to TRBD1. V gave up 3 bases and J gave up 1 base; unmatched junction bases: 4. CDR1 and CDR2 from the germline V gene are SGHAT and FQDESV (reference sequence). This CDR3 has 15 residues. CDR3 loop: CASSLRGQGNTEAFF. CDR3 DNA sequence: TGTGCCAGCAGCTTGAGAGGACAGGGGAACACTGAAGCTTTCTTT.

The chain joins TRBV6-5 to TRBJ1-2, with D possibly matching TRBD1 (5 bases). This CDR3 has 13 residues. Germline V gene data show CDR1 as MNHEY and CDR2 as SVGAGI. Trimming cost V 5 bases and J 8 bases, with 15 bases left between them. The CDR3 bases are TGTGCCAGCAGTCCCTCGGGGGGTTGGGGCTACACCTTC. Translation gives CASSPSGGWGYTF.

The chain has TRBV6-5 and TRBJ1-5; TRBD1 might be the D (6 bases). Germline V gene data show CDR1 as MNHEY and CDR2 as SVGAGI. Deletions cut 8 bases from V and 5 bases from J, with 13 bases between. This CDR3 contains 13 residues. CDR3 sequence reads: CASATGLDQPQHF. Written as DNA, the CDR3 is TGTGCCAGCGCAACAGGGTTGGATCAGCCCCAGCATTTT.

This chain uses TRBV7-2 with TRBJ2-7; D gene unclear. The CDR3 runs to 12 residues. The V and J ends lost 0 bases and 7 bases respectively, with 7 bases between them. From germline, CDR1 is SGHTA and CDR2 FQGNSA. Here the CDR3 DNA reads TGTGCCAGCAGCTTAGCTTACACGGAGCAGTACTTC. Translated, it gives CASSLAYTEQYF.

The chain employs TRBV3-1 (or the pseudogene TRBV3-2) and TRBJ2-3; D is possibly TRBD2 (7 bases). Trimming stripped 9 bases from V and 5 bases from J, with 18 bases between. CDR3 length: 14 residues. Germline assignment: CDR1 LGHDT and CDR2 YNNKEL (reference sequence). CDR3 in amino acids: CARGGRVTRDTQYF. In DNA form, the CDR3 reads TGTGCCAGAGGGGGGAGGGTTACAAGAGATACGCAGTATTTT.

The chain joins TRBV7-9 to TRBJ1-4; 8 bases line up with TRBD1. After removal of 7 bases from V and 6 bases from J, the junction contained 10 bases not matched to a gene. The CDR3 length is 15 residues. The germline V gene has CDR1 SEHNR and CDR2 FQNEAQ (reference sequence). The CDR3 here is CASTPADRGHEKLFF. As DNA, the CDR3 is TGTGCCAGCACGCCCGCCGACAGGGGTCATGAAAAACTGTTTTTT.

The chain uses TRBV5-1 and TRBJ2-6; D remains unclear. Germline V gene sequence: CDR1 SGHRS, CDR2 YFSETQ. Trimming took off 5 bases at V and 0 bases at J, with 15 bases between the two ends. This CDR3 contains 17 residues. The CDR3 DNA follows: TGCGCCAGCAGTAGTTTGTCCACTCACTCTGGGGCCAACGTCCTGACTTTC. It specifies CASSSLSTHSGANVLTF.

This chain joins TRBV9 and TRBJ2-5, with 8 bases that match TRBD1. The V gene's germline CDR1 is SGDLS and CDR2 YYNGEE. With V trimmed by 3 bases and J by 2 bases, 12 bases remained unmatched. CDR3 length: 17 residues. CDR3 nucleotides: TGTGCCAGCAGCGGTAGGGACAGGCGCCTAATACAAGAGACCCAGTACTTC. It encodes CASSGRDRRLIQETQYF.

The V gene is TRBV5-5, the J gene TRBJ1-5, with TRBD1 identical over 7 bases. Germline CDR1 SGHKS, CDR2 YYEKEE (reference sequence). The CDR3 consists of 17 residues. The J segment lost 7 bases and the V segment lost 2 bases, leaving 15 bases of the junction unmatched. The CDR3 sequence is CASSFFTSIQGGQPQHF. The CDR3 DNA reads as TGTGCCAGCAGCTTTTTTACTAGTATCCAGGGGGGCCAGCCCCAGCATTTT. Combining the CDR3 with reference TRBV5-5 and TRBJ1-5 gives the whole variable domain DAGVTQSPTHLIKTRGQQVTLRCSPISGHKSVSWYQQVLGQGPQFIFQYYEKEERGRGNFPDRFSARQFPNYSSELNVNALLLGDSALYLCASSFFTSIQGGQPQHFGDGTRLSIL.

V gene TRBV28 combines with J gene TRBJ1-2; TRBD1 matches 12 bases. The germline V gene has CDR1 MDHEN and CDR2 SYDVKM. The CDR3 has 16 amino acids. V lost 5 bases to trimming and J lost 4 bases; unmatched junction nucleotides: 8. The CDR3 region has the DNA TGTGCCAGCAGTCCTCCGGGACAGGGGGCAAGCTATGGCTACACCTTC. This gives the protein CASSPPGQGASYGYTF.

This chain uses TRBV30 with TRBJ1-4; 9 bases align to TRBD1. The CDR3 has 13 amino acids. CDR1 is GTSNPN and CDR2 is SVGIG in the germline V gene (reference sequence). V shed 3 bases, J shed 5 bases, and the junction held 1 base outside the gene matches. CDR3 residues: CAWRQGANEKLFF. DNA of the CDR3: TGTGCCTGGAGACAGGGGGCAAATGAAAAACTGTTTTTT.

The genes are TRBV19 and TRBJ2-5; no clear D. The CDR3 runs 13 residues. CDR1 LNHDA and CDR2 SQIVND come from the germline V gene (reference sequence). Trimming took off 3 bases at V and 4 bases at J, with 9 bases between the two ends. The CDR3 DNA is TGTGCCAGTAGTATCCAAAACGGAGAGACCCAGTACTTC. It specifies CASSIQNGETQYF.

This chain links TRBV19 with TRBJ2-5; 12 bases agree with TRBD2. Germline V CDR1 and CDR2: LNHDA, SQIVND (reference sequence). With V trimmed by 4 bases and J by 5 bases, 11 bases remained unmatched. The CDR3 covers 17 residues. The CDR3 reads CASSTLAGGSLAETQYF. DNA of the CDR3: TGTGCCAGTAGTACCCTAGCGGGAGGGTCCTTGGCTGAGACCCAGTACTTC. The entire variable domain, with the rest obtained from reference TRBV19 and TRBJ2-5, is as follows: DGGITQSPKYLFRKEGQNVTLSCEQNLNHDAMYWYRQDPGQGLRLIYYSQIVNDFQKGDIAEGYSVSREKKESFPLTVTSAQKNPTAFYLCASSTLAGGSLAETQYFGPGTRLLVL.

This sequence joins TRBV7-2 and TRBJ2-3; TRBD2 matches 14 bases. Germline CDR1 and CDR2: SGHTA and FQGNSA. This CDR3 is 15 amino acids long. After removal of 3 bases from V and 6 bases from J, the junction contained 2 bases not matched to a gene. Here the CDR3 DNA reads TGTGCCAGCAGCTTCGGGACTAGCGGGGGCGATACGCAGTATTTT. Amino acid sequence: CASSFGTSGGDTQYF.

This sequence joins TRBV4-2 and TRBJ2-2; 16 positions agree with TRBD2. Germline V CDR1 and CDR2: LGHNA, YNFKEQ. This CDR3 spans 18 amino acids. Unmatched junction bases numbered 4, after V lost 1 base and J lost 5 bases. The CDR3 protein is CASSQVEGLAGGTGELFF. DNA for the CDR3: TGTGCCAGCAGCCAAGTAGAGGGACTAGCGGGAGGGACCGGGGAGCTGTTTTTT.

This rearrangement joins TRBV28 to TRBJ1-2, with 7 bases matching TRBD1. This CDR3 spans 11 amino acids. The V and J ends lost 6 bases and 14 bases, in that order; junction bases with no gene match: 9. The V gene's germline CDR1 is MDHEN and CDR2 SYDVKM. CDR3 sequence (DNA): TGTGCCAGCAGCCTCCGCGGGACAGAGACCTTC. The encoded protein is CASSLRGTETF.

The DNA of the CDR3 is TGTGCCAGCAGCTTGGTGGGGGCAGGGAACTATGGCTACACCTTC. This sequence encodes CASSLVGAGNYGYTF. The chain combines TRBV5-4 with TRBJ1-2; D is possibly TRBD1 (6 bases). CDR1 SGHNT and CDR2 YYREEE come from the germline V gene (reference sequence). Trimming stripped 0 bases from V and 2 bases from J, with 11 bases between. CDR3 size: 15 residues.

The J gene is TRBJ1-1, the V gene TRBV29-1; maybe TRBD1 (5 bases). The V and J ends lost 7 bases and 4 bases respectively, with 13 bases between them. Germline-derived CDR1 and CDR2 are SQVTM and ANQGSEA. The CDR3 length is 12 residues. CDR3 nucleotides: TGCAGCGCCCGGGGGGTGCCCACTGAAGCTTTCTTT. Translation: CSARGVPTEAFF.

This clone showed up just once. The CDR3 protein is CASQGQGLNEKLFF. The DNA for the CDR3 is TGTGCCAGCCAAGGGCAGGGACTTAATGAAAAACTGTTTTTT. V gene TRBV2 combines with J gene TRBJ1-4, with D possibly matching TRBD1 (5 bases). This CDR3 has 14 amino acids. Germline lookup yields CDR1 SNHLY and CDR2 FYNNEI. Trimming left V 8 bases short and J 4 bases short, with 14 bases between.

The V call is TRBV11-3, the J call TRBJ2-2, with D possibly TRBD2 on 5 matching bases. Trimming cost V 4 bases and J 6 bases, with 12 bases left between them. CDR3 length equals 14 residues. Germline lookup yields CDR1 SGHNT and CDR2 YENEEA. The DNA of the CDR3 is TGTGCCAGCAGCTCCCTATCGCGGGCCGGGGAGCTGTTTTTT. Translation: CASSSLSRAGELFF.

V usage is TRBV30 and J usage is TRBJ2-4, with D possibly being TRBD1 (5 bases). CDR1 and CDR2 (germline): GTSNPN, SVGIG (reference sequence). There are 15 residues in the CDR3. With 3 bases removed from V and 8 bases from J, the gap between germline ends came to 20 bases. The CDR3 nucleotides are TGTGCCTGGAGACCCTTTATCAGGGTTACGGACATTCAGTACTTC. Translated: CAWRPFIRVTDIQYF.

J is TRBJ2-7 and V is TRBV11-2; 9 bases fit TRBD2. CDR1 is SGHAT, CDR2 FQNNGV, per germline. The CDR3 contains 17 residues. The ends lost 0 bases at V and 4 bases at J; junction bases unmatched: 10. As DNA, the CDR3 is TGTGCCAGCAGCTTAGATCTTCCAGCGGGAGGAATATACGAGCAGTACTTC. As protein: CASSLDLPAGGIYEQYF.

This chain joins TRBV9 and TRBJ1-2; possible D gene TRBD1, 5 bases. CDR3 length equals 15 residues. The V gene's germline CDR1 is SGDLS and CDR2 YYNGEE. The germline V and J ends were trimmed by 5 bases and 3 bases, with 17 bases remaining between them. CDR3 loop: CASSLEQGSDYGYTF. CDR3 DNA sequence: TGTGCCAGCAGTCTAGAGCAGGGCTCTGACTATGGCTACACCTTC.